Shown below are 32 T cell receptor beta chains from a single sample sequenced in a study of glioma-infiltrating T cells. Using RNA template, CDR3s of TCR alpha and beta were amplified with iRepertoire arm-PCR. TCRdb passed the multiplex PCR reads through MiXCR, listing each CDR3 protein once. The sample has about 180,000 distinct CDR3 sequences; around 40% are singletons. Sequenced input: glioma tissue, nonneoplastic brain tissue, or PBMCs (not recorded which). The receptors originated from a human donor with low-grade glioma or glioblastoma, undergoing nonglioma brain surgery, or in good health (not recorded which).

The V gene is TRBV29-1, the J gene TRBJ2-3; the D gene is possibly TRBD2 (6 bases). Germline-derived CDR1 and CDR2 are SQVTM and ANQGSEA. This CDR3 has 12 amino acids. Trimming removed 4 bases from V and 1 base from J, with 6 bases in between. This CDR3 is CSVAGGTDTQYF. The DNA for the CDR3 is TGCAGCGTTGCGGGGGGCACAGATACGCAGTATTTT.

To note about this clonotype: Since a much larger clone is just one base distant, this may be a read error. The chain employs TRBV19 and TRBJ2-3; no clear D gene. The CDR3 runs to 12 residues. Germline assignment: CDR1 LNHDA and CDR2 SQIVND (reference sequence). CDR3 protein: CASSVDSDTQYF. CDR3 bases: TGTGCCAGTAGTGTAGACTCAGATACGCAGTATTTT.

The chain combines TRBV5-1 with TRBJ2-7, with TRBD1 matching 8 bases. In germline, CDR1 is SGHRS, CDR2 YFSETQ. The trim removed 5 bases at V and 6 bases at J, leaving 4 bases unmatched. The CDR3 is 12 residues long. This CDR3 reads CASSWDRSEQYF. In DNA, the CDR3 is TGCGCCAGCAGTTGGGACAGGAGCGAGCAGTACTTC.

Worth noting for this clonotype: This could be a read error, since a much larger clone is one nucleotide away. The chain joins TRBV15 to TRBJ2-5; TRBD1 matches 7 bases. Germline CDR1 and CDR2: LNHNV and YYDKDF (reference sequence). This CDR3 is 14 amino acids long. In DNA form, the CDR3 reads TGTGCCACCATCAGACGGGACAGCCAAGAGACCCAGTACTTC. Its translation: CATIRRDSQETQYF.

The V gene is TRBV12-3 or TRBV12-4, the J gene TRBJ2-5, with D hard to call. V was pared by 4 bases and J by 2 bases, with 8 bases between. This CDR3 comprises 13 residues. The CDR3 nucleotides are TGTGCCAGCAGTTCCACAAGGCAAGAGACCCAGTACTTC. This encodes CASSSTRQETQYF.

This clonotype was seen many times. The chain has TRBV14 and TRBJ1-5, with D hard to call. Trimming cost V 0 bases and J 0 bases, with 0 bases left between them. CDR1 is SGHDN, CDR2 FVKESK, per germline. The CDR3 has 13 residues. DNA for the CDR3: TGTGCCAGCAGCCAAGATAGCAATCAGCCCCAGCATTTT. Amino acid sequence: CASSQDSNQPQHF.

A remark on this clonotype: Mismatch with germline at one junction end may stem from a read error. The chain joins TRBV25-1 to TRBJ2-1; D is undetermined. In germline, CDR1 is MGHDK, CDR2 SYGVNS. The CDR3 extends over 11 amino acids. The chain's CDR3 is CVSSEIDEKFF. The CDR3 coding sequence is TGTGTCAGCAGTGAAATCGATGAGAAGTTCTTC.

This clonotype came up many times. The chain has TRBV20-1 and TRBJ1-2; TRBD1 aligns across 11 bases. Germline CDR1 reads DFQATT; CDR2 reads SNEGSKA (reference sequence). The CDR3 contains 12 residues. With 2 bases clipped from V and 8 bases from J, the junction kept 1 base outside the gene matches. CDR3 region: CSARRTGGGYTF. CDR3 bases: TGCAGTGCTAGAAGGACAGGGGGCGGCTACACCTTC.

This clonotype was counted once. A much more abundant neighbour one base away suggests this may be a read error. This chain joins TRBV20-1 and TRBJ1-1; 9 bases are shared with TRBD1. V gave up 5 bases and J gave up 0 bases; unmatched junction bases: 13. Germline V gene lookup returns CDR1 DFQATT and CDR2 SNEGSKA (reference sequence). This CDR3 region has 17 residues. CDR3 loop: CSARPAPGQGMNTEAFF. The CDR3, as DNA: TGCAGTGCTCGCCCAGCCCCGGGACAGGGAATGAACACTGAAGCTTTCTTT.

In its sample, this clonotype was seen once. A read error may produce the germline difference seen at one junction end. The V and J genes are TRBV3-1 and TRBJ2-7; 7 bases fit TRBD2. The CDR3 covers 15 residues. Germline V CDR1 and CDR2: LGHDT, YNNKEL (reference sequence). The CDR3 spells CASSQAPTSSHEQYF. For the CDR3, the DNA is TGTGCCAGCAGCCAAGCCCCGACTAGCTCCCACGAGCAGTACTTC.

The chain links TRBV6-8 to TRBJ2-5, with a tentative D call TRBD1 (6 bases). CDR3 length: 16 residues. The V gene lost 6 bases and the J gene lost 4 bases, with 21 bases spanning the gap. Germline V gene sequence: CDR1 MNHGY, CDR2 SAAAGT. The CDR3 reads CASSQDRVGARETQYF. The CDR3 coding sequence is TGTGCCAGCAGCCAAGATCGGGTGGGGGCTCGAGAGACCCAGTACTTC.

This clonotype was recorded at least ten times. The chain combines TRBV29-1 with TRBJ1-1; D is undetermined. This CDR3 contains 12 residues. Germline V lookup: CDR1 SQVTM, CDR2 ANQGSEA. Between the trimmed V and J ends, which lost 4 bases and 0 bases, there was a span of 6 bases. The CDR3 region is CSVVDVNTEAFF. The CDR3 DNA sequence: TGCAGCGTTGTAGACGTGAACACTGAAGCTTTCTTT.

Concerning this clonotype itself: The junction shows a germline mismatch at one end, possibly a read error. J is TRBJ1-1 and V is TRBV6-1, with unresolved D. Germline-derived CDR1 and CDR2 are MNHNS and SASEGT. The CDR3 is 13 amino acids. In nucleotides, the CDR3 is TGTGCCAGCAGTGAATTTTGGGCCACTGAACCTTTCTTT. Encoded protein: CASSEFWATEPFF.

The chain links TRBV5-1 to TRBJ2-7; possibly TRBD2 for D (6 bases). The CDR3 has 15 residues. With 0 bases removed from V and 3 bases from J, the gap between germline ends came to 13 bases. The germline gives CDR1 SGHRS, CDR2 YFSETQ. The CDR3 DNA reads as TGCGCCAGCAGCTTGGACGGGACTGAAATCTACGAGCAGTACTTC. It is translated as CASSLDGTEIYEQYF.

Of note for this clonotype: A read error is possible here, since a much larger clone lies one base away. The chain couples TRBV6-2 or TRBV6-3 to TRBJ2-7; D unclear. The CDR3 is made up of 12 amino acids. Germline assignment: CDR1 MNHEY and CDR2 SVGEGT. CDR3 protein: CAISDGGIEQYF. CDR3 coding DNA: TGTGCCATCAGTGACGGTGGGATTGAGCAGTACTTC.

As to this clonotype: A much larger clonotype is one base distant, so this may be a read error. The genes are TRBV27 and TRBJ2-7; TRBD1 matches 9 bases. Unmatched junction bases numbered 9, after V lost 2 bases and J lost 7 bases. From germline, CDR1 is MNHEY and CDR2 SMNVEV (reference sequence). There are 15 residues in the CDR3. This CDR3 reads CASSLLGQGVEEQYF. The CDR3 DNA follows: TGTGCCAGCAGTTTACTGGGACAGGGCGTCGAAGAGCAGTACTTC.

The genes are TRBV12-3 or TRBV12-4 and TRBJ2-3; D remains ambiguous. There are 14 residues in the CDR3. Trimming shortened V by 5 bases and J by 4 bases, and 13 bases separated the two germline ends. CDR3 amino acids: CASSPAAASDTQYF. CDR3 nucleotides: TGTGCCAGCAGTCCCGCCGCGGCCTCAGATACGCAGTATTTT.

This chain links TRBV28 with TRBJ1-5, with D perhaps TRBD1 (6 bases). The CDR3 is 14 residues long. Germline CDR1 and CDR2: MDHEN and SYDVKM. The CDR3 loop reads CGSHVTGYNQPQHF. The CDR3 nucleotides are TGTGGCAGTCATGTAACAGGGTACAATCAGCCCCAGCATTTT.

This clonotype appeared many times. J is TRBJ2-5 and V is TRBV6-1, with 8 nucleotides matching TRBD2. The V segment lost 1 base and the J segment 7 bases; nucleotides outside the gene matches: 5. The CDR3 runs to 14 residues. CDR1 MNHNS and CDR2 SASEGT come from the germline V gene. CDR3: CASSEGTSSGTQYF. The CDR3 bases are TGTGCCAGCAGTGAAGGGACTAGCTCGGGGACCCAGTACTTC.

As to this clonotype: Possible read error: a much larger clone is one base away. V gene TRBV20-1 combines with J gene TRBJ1-5; maybe TRBD1 (5 bases). The CDR3 is 16 amino acids. With 4 bases removed from V and 0 bases from J, the gap between germline ends came to 16 bases. The germline V gene encodes CDR1 DFQATT and CDR2 SNEGSKA (reference sequence). Here the CDR3 reads CSATTQQEYSNQPQHF. The CDR3 DNA is TGCAGTGCTACCACACAACAGGAGTATAGCAATCAGCCCCAGCATTTT.

Note on this clonotype: One base away lies a much larger clone, so this may be a sequencing read error. The rearrangement links TRBV24-1 to TRBJ2-3; perhaps TRBD1 as D (5 bases). The CDR3 spans 14 residues. Germline V gives CDR1 KGHDR, CDR2 SFDVKD. V was shortened by 0 bases and J by 7 bases, with 10 bases between the two germline ends. The CDR3: CATSDLRTTYTQYF. For the CDR3, the DNA is TGTGCCACCAGTGATTTGCGGACAACATATACGCAGTATTTT.

This clonotype was recorded many times. The rearrangement uses TRBV28 and TRBJ1-5; a possible D gene is TRBD1 (5 bases). Germline V gene data show CDR1 as MDHEN and CDR2 as SYDVKM. Between the trimmed V and J ends, which lost 4 bases and 7 bases, there was a span of 14 bases. This CDR3 comprises 14 residues. CDR3 DNA sequence: TGTGCCAGCAGTTCCCCCCCCCGGGGGCAGCCCCAGCATTTT. Its translation: CASSSPPRGQPQHF.

The rearrangement uses TRBV19 and TRBJ2-1, with 10 bases aligning to TRBD2. This CDR3 region has 15 residues. The ends lost 7 bases at V and 5 bases at J; junction bases unmatched: 8. Germline CDR1 reads LNHDA; CDR2 reads SQIVND (reference sequence). DNA of the CDR3: TGTGCCAGTACCCCGTCTAGCGGGAGCCACAATGAGCAGTTCTTC. Translating gives CASTPSSGSHNEQFF.

As for this clonotype: This sequence may be a read error, since a much larger clone differs from it by one base. The chain has TRBV6-2 or TRBV6-3 and TRBJ2-2; D might be TRBD1 (5 bases). The length of the CDR3 is 13 residues. The V gene lost 8 bases and the J gene lost 3 bases, with 10 bases spanning the gap. CDR1 is MNHEY, CDR2 SVGEGT, per germline. The CDR3, as DNA: TGTGCCAGCCGTAGGGGCCACACCGGGGAGCTGTTTTTT. Its translation: CASRRGHTGELFF.

This chain uses TRBV4-1 with TRBJ2-1; D might be TRBD1 or TRBD2, each matching 5 bases. Trimming pared 5 bases from V and 5 bases from J, leaving 19 bases between. The length of the CDR3 is 16 residues. CDR1 and CDR2 (germline): MGHRA, YSYEKL. CDR3 sequence reads: CASSEARPGPDNEQFF. As DNA, the CDR3 is TGCGCCAGCAGCGAGGCCCGTCCGGGACCAGACAATGAGCAGTTCTTC.

This clonotype was found many times. The V call is TRBV20-1, the J call TRBJ1-3, with TRBD1 identical over 10 bases. The germline CDR1 and CDR2 sequences are DFQATT and SNEGSKA (reference sequence). CDR3 length equals 15 residues. Unmatched junction bases numbered 6, after V lost 0 bases and J lost 7 bases. The chain's CDR3 is CSARDIGTGANTIYF. For the CDR3, the DNA is TGCAGTGCTAGAGATATTGGGACAGGGGCGAACACCATATATTTT.

On this clonotype itself: A much larger clone is a single base away; this may be a read error. The chain links TRBV28 to TRBJ2-7; maybe TRBD1 (6 bases). V was cut by 0 bases and J by 3 bases, with 12 bases left in between. The CDR3 is 15 residues long. In germline, CDR1 is MDHEN, CDR2 SYDVKM. For the CDR3, the DNA is TGTGCCAGCAGTTTATGCAGGGGCATCCGCTACGAGCAGTACTTC. Protein product: CASSLCRGIRYEQYF.

As for this clonotype: Being one base from a much bigger clone, this may be a read error. This sequence joins TRBV28 and TRBJ2-5, with a possible D match to TRBD2 (5 bases). Looked up from germline, CDR1 is MDHEN and CDR2 is SYDVKM. The CDR3 is 11 residues long. Here the CDR3 reads CASQSWETEYF. The CDR3 DNA follows: TGTGCCAGCCAGTCCTGGGAGACCGAGTACTTC.

Note on this clonotype: Since a much larger clone is just one base distant, this may be a read error. This chain's CDR3 is CASERDLMNTEALF. CDR3 DNA: TGTGCCAGCGAGAGGGATCTCATGAACACTGAAGCTTTATTT. The chain couples TRBV2 to TRBJ1-1; no clear D gene. Looked up from germline, CDR1 is SNHLY and CDR2 is FYNNEI. CDR3 length: 14 amino acids.

For this clonotype: At one of its ends the junction is not consistent with the germline gene, which may arise from a read error. This sequence joins TRBV12-3 or TRBV12-4 and TRBJ1-5; D ambiguous. The CDR3 runs to 16 residues. CDR3 protein: CASSVGPSGSNQPQNF. CDR3 bases: TGTGCCAGCTCCGTGGGCCCCTCGGGAAGCAATCAGCCCCAGAATTTT.

The sample holds one count of this clonotype. A much larger clone differs by one base, so this may be a read error. The chain is built from TRBV20-1 and TRBJ2-5; the D gene is possibly TRBD1 (6 bases). Trimming took 6 bases from V and 7 from J, leaving 15 bases between them. Per the germline V gene, CDR1 is DFQATT and CDR2 is SNEGSKA (reference sequence). This CDR3 spans 12 amino acids. The CDR3 DNA is TGCAGTGCGCAGGGGCCCCGGGCGACCCAGTACTTC. Protein product: CSAQGPRATQYF.

The table lists this clonotype with many counts. This rearrangement joins TRBV20-1 to TRBJ2-1; D not certain. Germline V gene lookup returns CDR1 DFQATT and CDR2 SNEGSKA (reference sequence). V lost 3 bases and J 0 bases, leaving 9 bases between the germline ends. This CDR3 has 14 residues. As DNA, the CDR3 is TGCAGTGCTAGGACCCTTACCTCCTACAATGAGCAGTTCTTC. Protein: CSARTLTSYNEQFF.